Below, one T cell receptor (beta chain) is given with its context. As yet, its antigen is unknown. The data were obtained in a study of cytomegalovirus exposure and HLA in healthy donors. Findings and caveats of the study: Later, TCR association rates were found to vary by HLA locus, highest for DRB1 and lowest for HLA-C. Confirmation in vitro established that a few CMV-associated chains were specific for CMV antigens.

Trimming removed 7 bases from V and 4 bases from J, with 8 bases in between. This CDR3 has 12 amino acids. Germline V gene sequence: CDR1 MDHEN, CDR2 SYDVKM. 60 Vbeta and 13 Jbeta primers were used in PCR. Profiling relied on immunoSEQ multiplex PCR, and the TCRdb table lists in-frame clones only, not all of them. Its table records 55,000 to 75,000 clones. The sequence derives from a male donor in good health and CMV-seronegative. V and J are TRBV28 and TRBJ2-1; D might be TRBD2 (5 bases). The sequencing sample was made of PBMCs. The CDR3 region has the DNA TGTGCCAGCAAACTAGAGTACAATGAGCAGTTCTTC. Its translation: CASKLEYNEQFF.